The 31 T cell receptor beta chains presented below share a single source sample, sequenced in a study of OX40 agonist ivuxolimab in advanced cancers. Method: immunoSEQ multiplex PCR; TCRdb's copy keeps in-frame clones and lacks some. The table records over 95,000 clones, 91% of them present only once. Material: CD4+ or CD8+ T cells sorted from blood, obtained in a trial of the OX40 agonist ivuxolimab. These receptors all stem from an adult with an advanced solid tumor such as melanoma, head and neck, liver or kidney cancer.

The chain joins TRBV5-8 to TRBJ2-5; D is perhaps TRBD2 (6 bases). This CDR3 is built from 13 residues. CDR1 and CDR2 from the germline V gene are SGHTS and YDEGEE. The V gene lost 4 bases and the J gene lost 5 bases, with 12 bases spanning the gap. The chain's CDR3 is CASSGSGRETQYF. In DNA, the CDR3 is TGTGCCAGCAGCGGTTCAGGGAGGGAGACCCAGTACTTC.

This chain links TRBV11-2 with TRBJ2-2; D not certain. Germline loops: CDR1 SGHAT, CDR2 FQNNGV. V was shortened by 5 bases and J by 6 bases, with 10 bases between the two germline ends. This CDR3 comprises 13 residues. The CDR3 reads CASSPFEAGELFF. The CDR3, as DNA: TGTGCCAGCAGCCCCTTCGAGGCCGGGGAGCTGTTTTTT.

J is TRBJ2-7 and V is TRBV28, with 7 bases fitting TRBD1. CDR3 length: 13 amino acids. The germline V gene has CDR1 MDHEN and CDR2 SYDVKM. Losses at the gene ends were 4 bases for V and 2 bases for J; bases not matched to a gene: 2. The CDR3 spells CASSSGQPYEQYF. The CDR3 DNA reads TGTGCCAGCAGTTCGGGACAGCCCTACGAGCAGTACTTC.

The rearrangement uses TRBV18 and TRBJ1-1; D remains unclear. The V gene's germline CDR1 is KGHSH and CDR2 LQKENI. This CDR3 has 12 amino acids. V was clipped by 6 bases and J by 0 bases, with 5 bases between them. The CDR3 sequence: CASSPMNTEAFF. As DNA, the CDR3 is TGTGCCAGCTCGCCCATGAACACTGAAGCTTTCTTT.

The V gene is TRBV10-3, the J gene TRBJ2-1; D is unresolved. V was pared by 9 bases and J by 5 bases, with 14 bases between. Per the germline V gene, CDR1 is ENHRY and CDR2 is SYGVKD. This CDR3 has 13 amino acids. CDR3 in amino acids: CAIGLLHNNEQFF. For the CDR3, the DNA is TGTGCCATAGGCCTACTACACAACAATGAGCAGTTCTTC.

In DNA, the CDR3 is TGTGCCAGCAGCTTGGTTCCAGGGAGTGAAAAACTGTTTTTT. Residues: CASSLVPGSEKLFF. The rearrangement joins TRBV5-6 to TRBJ1-4, with D perhaps matching TRBD1 (5 bases). Germline assignment: CDR1 SGHDT and CDR2 YYEEEE. The CDR3 length is 14 residues. Trimming took 0 bases from V and 7 from J, leaving 10 bases between them.

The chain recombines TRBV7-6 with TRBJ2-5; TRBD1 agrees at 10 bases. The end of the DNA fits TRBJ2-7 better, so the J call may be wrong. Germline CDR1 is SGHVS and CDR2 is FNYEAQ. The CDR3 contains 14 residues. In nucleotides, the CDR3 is TGTGCCAGCAGCGCCTACCGGGACAGGGGCGAGCAGTACTTC. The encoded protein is CASSAYRDRGEQYF.

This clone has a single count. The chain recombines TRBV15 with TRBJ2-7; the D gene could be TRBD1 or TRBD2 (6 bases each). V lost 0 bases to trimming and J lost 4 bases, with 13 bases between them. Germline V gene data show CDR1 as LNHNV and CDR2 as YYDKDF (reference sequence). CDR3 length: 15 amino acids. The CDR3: CATSRDRKGGYEQYF. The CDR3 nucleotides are TGTGCCACCAGCAGAGATCGGAAAGGGGGGTACGAGCAGTACTTC.

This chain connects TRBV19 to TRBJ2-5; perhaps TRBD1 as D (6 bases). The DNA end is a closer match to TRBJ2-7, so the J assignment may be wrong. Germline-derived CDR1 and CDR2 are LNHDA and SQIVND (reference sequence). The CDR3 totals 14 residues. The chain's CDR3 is CASSRDTFSYEQYF. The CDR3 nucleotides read TGTGCCAGTAGTCGGGACACCTTCTCCTACGAGCAGTACTTC.

CDR3 nucleotide sequence: TGTGCCAGCTCATTGGCAAACACCGGGGAGCTGTTTTTT. This translates into CASSLANTGELFF. The rearrangement joins TRBV9 to TRBJ2-2; D gene uncertain. Trimming removed 7 bases from V and 2 bases from J, with 9 bases in between. The CDR3 covers 13 residues. Germline CDR1 reads SGDLS; CDR2 reads YYNGEE.

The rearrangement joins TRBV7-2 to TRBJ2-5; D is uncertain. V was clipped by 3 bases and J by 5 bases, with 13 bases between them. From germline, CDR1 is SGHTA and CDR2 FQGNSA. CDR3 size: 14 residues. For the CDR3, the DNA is TGTGCCAGCAGCTTCGGCGGATTCGGGGAGACCCAGTACTTC. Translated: CASSFGGFGETQYF.

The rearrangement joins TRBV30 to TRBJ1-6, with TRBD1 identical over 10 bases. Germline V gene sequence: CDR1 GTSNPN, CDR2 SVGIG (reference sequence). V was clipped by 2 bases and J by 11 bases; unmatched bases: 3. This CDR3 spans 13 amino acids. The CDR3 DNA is TGTGCCTGGAGTCGGGACAGGGGTGCACCCCTCCACTTT. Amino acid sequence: CAWSRDRGAPLHF. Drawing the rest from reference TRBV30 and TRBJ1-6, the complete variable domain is SQTIHQWPATLVQPVGSPLSLECTVEGTSNPNLYWYRQAAGRGLQLLFYSVGIGQISSEVPQNLSASRPQDRQFILSSKKLLLSDSGFYLCAWSRDRGAPLHFGNGTRLTVT.

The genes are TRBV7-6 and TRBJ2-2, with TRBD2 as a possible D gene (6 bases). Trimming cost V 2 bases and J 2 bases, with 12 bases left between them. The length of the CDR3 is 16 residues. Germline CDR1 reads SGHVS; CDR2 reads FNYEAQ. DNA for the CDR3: TGTGCCAGCAGCTTAATTCCGGGAGCCAACACCGGGGAGCTGTTTTTT. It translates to CASSLIPGANTGELFF.

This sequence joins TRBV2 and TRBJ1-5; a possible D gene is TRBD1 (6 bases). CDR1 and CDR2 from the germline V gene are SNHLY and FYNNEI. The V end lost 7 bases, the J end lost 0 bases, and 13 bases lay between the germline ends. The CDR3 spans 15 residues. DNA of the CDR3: TGTGCCAGCAAGGGACAAACATATAGCAATCAGCCCCAGCATTTT. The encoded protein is CASKGQTYSNQPQHF.

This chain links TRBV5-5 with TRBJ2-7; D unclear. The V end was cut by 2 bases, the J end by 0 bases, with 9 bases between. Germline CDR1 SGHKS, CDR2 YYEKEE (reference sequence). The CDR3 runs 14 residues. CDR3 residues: CASSLPTLSYEQYF. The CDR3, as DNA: TGTGCCAGCAGCTTACCAACGCTCTCCTACGAGCAGTACTTC. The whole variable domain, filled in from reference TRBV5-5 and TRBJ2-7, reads DAGVTQSPTHLIKTRGQQVTLRCSPISGHKSVSWYQQVLGQGPQFIFQYYEKEERGRGNFPDRFSARQFPNYSSELNVNALLLGDSALYLCASSLPTLSYEQYFGPGTRLTVT.

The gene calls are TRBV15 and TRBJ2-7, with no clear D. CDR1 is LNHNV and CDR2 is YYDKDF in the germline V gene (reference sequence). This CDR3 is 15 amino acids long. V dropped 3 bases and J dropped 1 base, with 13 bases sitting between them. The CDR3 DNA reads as TGTGCCACCAGCAGCCCAGGACGTTTATCCTACGAGCAGTACTTC. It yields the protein CATSSPGRLSYEQYF.

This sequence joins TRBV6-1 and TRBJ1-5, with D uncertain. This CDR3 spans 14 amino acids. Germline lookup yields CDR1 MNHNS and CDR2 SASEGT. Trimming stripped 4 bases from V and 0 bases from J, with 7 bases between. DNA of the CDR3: TGTGCCAGCAGTGTAGACTTTAGCAATCAGCCCCAGCATTTT. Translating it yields CASSVDFSNQPQHF.

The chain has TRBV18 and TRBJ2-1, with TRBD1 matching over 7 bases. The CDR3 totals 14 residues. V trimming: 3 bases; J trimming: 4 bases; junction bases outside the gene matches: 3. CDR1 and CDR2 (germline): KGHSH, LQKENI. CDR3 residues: CASSPDRKYNEQFF. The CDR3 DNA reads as TGTGCCAGCTCACCGGACAGGAAATACAATGAGCAGTTCTTC.

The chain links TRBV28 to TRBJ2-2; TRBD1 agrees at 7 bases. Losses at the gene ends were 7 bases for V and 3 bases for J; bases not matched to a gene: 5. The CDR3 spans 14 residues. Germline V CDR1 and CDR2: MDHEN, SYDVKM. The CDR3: CASTTGAYTGELFF. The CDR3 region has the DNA TGTGCCAGCACCACAGGGGCTTACACCGGGGAGCTGTTTTTT.

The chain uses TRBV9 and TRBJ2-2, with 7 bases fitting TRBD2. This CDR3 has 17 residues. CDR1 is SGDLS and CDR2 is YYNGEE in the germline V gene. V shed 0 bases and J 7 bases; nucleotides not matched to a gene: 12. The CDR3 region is CASSVVGGAMSGGELFF. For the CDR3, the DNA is TGTGCCAGCAGCGTAGTGGGAGGGGCCATGTCCGGCGGGGAGCTGTTTTTT.

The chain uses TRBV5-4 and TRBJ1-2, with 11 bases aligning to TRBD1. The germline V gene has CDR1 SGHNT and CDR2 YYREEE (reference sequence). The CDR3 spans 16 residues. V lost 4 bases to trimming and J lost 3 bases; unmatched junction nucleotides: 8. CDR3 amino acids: CASSPGQGAADYGYTF. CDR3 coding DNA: TGTGCCAGCAGCCCTGGACAGGGGGCAGCTGACTATGGCTACACCTTC.

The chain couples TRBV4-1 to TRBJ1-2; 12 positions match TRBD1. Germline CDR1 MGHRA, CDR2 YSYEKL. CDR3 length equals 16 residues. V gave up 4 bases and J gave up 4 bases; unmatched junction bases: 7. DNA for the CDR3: TGCGCCAGCAGCCCGGGGACAGGGGGCGGGTTCTATGGCTACACCTTC. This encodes CASSPGTGGGFYGYTF.

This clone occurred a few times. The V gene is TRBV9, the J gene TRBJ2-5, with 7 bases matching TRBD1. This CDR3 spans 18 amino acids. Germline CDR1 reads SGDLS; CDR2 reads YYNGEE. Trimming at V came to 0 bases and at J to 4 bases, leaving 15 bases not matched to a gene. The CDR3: CASSVVHRIQNRGETQYF. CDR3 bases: TGTGCCAGCAGCGTAGTCCACCGGATACAGAACAGGGGAGAGACCCAGTACTTC. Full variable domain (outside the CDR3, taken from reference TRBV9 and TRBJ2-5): DSGVTQTPKHLITATGQRVTLRCSPRSGDLSVYWYQQSLDQGLQFLIQYYNGEERAKGNILERFSAQQFPDLHSELNLSSLELGDSALYFCASSVVHRIQNRGETQYFGPGTRLLVL.

For the CDR3, the DNA is TGTGCCAGCAGTTTAGGCGGGAGCTTCAGCGGGGAGCTGTTTTTT. This translates into CASSLGGSFSGELFF. V gene TRBV28 combines with J gene TRBJ2-2; 7 bases are shared with TRBD2. In germline, CDR1 is MDHEN, CDR2 SYDVKM. Losses at the gene ends were 2 bases for V and 7 bases for J; bases not matched to a gene: 7. The CDR3 is 15 amino acids.

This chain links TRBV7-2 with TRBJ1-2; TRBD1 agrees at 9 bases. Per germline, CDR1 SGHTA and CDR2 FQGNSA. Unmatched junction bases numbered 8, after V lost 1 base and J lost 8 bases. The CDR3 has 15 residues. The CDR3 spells CASSLENRGQGGYTF. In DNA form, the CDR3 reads TGTGCCAGCAGCTTAGAAAACAGGGGGCAAGGCGGCTACACCTTC.

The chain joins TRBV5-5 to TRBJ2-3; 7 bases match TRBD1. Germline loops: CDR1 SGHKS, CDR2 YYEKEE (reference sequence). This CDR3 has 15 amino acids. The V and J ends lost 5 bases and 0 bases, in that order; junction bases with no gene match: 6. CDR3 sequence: CASSRDRASTDTQYF. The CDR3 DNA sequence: TGTGCCAGCAGTCGTGACAGGGCGAGCACAGATACGCAGTATTTT.

The chain's CDR3 is CASSSLGQGGETQYF. The CDR3 DNA reads TGTGCCAGCAGTTCCCTCGGACAGGGAGGGGAGACCCAGTACTTC. The chain combines TRBV28 with TRBJ2-5; the D gene is possibly TRBD1 (8 bases). The CDR3 sequence is 15 residues long. Trimming left V 4 bases short and J 5 bases short, with 17 bases between. Germline lookup yields CDR1 MDHEN and CDR2 SYDVKM.

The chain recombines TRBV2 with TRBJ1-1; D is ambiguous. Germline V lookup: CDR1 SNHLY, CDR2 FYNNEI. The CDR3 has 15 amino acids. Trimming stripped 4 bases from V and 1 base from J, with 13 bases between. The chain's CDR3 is CASSAIQRSNTEAFF. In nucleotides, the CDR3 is TGTGCCAGCAGTGCTATCCAGCGCTCGAACACTGAAGCTTTCTTT. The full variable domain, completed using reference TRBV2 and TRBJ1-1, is EPEVTQTPSHQVTQMGQEVILRCVPISNHLYFYWYRQILGQKVEFLVSFYNNEISEKSEIFDDQFSVERPDGSNFTLKIRSTKLEDSAMYFCASSAIQRSNTEAFFGQGTRLTVV.

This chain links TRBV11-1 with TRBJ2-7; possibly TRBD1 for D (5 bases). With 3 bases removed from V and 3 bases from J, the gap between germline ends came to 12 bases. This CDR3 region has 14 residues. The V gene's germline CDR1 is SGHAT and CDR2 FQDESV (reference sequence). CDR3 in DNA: TGTGCCAGCAGCTTGGGTAGGGGTATCTACGAGCAGTACTTC. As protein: CASSLGRGIYEQYF. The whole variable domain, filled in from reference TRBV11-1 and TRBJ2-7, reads EAEVAQSPRYKITEKSQAVAFWCDPISGHATLYWYRQILGQGPELLVQFQDESVVDDSQLPKDRFSAERLKGVDSTLKIQPAELGDSAMYLCASSLGRGIYEQYFGPGTRLTVT.

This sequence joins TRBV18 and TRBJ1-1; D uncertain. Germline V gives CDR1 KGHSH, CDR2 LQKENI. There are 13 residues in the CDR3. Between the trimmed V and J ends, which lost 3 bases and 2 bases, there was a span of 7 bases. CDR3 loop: CASSPSVNTEAFF. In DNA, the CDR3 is TGTGCCAGCTCACCGTCAGTTAACACTGAAGCTTTCTTT.

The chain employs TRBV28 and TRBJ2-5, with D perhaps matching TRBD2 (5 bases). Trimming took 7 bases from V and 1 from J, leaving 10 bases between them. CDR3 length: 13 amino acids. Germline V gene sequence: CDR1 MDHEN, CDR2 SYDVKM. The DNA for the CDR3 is TGTGCCAGCACCCTAGCAGGCCAAGAGACCCAGTACTTC. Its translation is CASTLAGQETQYF.